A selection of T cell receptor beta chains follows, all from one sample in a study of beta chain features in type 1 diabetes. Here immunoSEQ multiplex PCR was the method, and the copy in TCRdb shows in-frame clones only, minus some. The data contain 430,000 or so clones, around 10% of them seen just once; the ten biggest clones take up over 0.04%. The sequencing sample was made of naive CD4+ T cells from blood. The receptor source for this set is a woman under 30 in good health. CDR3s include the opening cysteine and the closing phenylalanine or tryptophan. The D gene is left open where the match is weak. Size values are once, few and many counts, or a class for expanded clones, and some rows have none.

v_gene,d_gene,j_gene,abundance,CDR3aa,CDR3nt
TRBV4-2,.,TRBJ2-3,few,CASSQDRSGNTQYF,TGTGCCAGCAGCCAAGATCGGTCTGGGAATACGCAGTATTTT
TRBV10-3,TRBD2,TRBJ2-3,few,CAISAIPTSGGSDTQYF,TGTGCCATCAGCGCCATACCCACTAGCGGGGGGTCAGATACGCAGTATTTT
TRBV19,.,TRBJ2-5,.,CASSRGQQETQYF,TGTGCCAGTAGTAGAGGACAGCAAGAGACCCAGTACTTC
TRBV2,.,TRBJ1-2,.,CASSVTDYGYTF,TGTGCCAGCAGTGTAACGGACTATGGCTACACCTTC
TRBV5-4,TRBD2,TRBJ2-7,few,CASRIAGGRSYEQYF,TGTGCCAGTCGGATAGCGGGAGGGAGATCCTACGAGCAGTACTTC
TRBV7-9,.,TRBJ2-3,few,CASSPTGYSADTQYF,TGTGCCAGCAGCCCCACAGGGTACTCCGCAGATACGCAGTATTTT
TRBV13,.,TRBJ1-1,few,CASSSRHLNTEAFF,TGTGCCAGCAGCTCCCGACACCTGAACACTGAAGCTTTCTTT
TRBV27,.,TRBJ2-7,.,CASRATGVSYEQYF,TGTGCCAGCAGAGCCACGGGGGTCTCCTACGAGCAGTACTTC
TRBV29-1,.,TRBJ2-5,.,CSVEGLGETQYF,TGCAGCGTTGAGGGGTTGGGAGAGACCCAGTACTTC
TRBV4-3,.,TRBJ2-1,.,CASSQGWRLVSPNNEQFF,TGCGCCAGCAGCCAAGGGTGGCGGCTCGTATCACCCAACAATGAGCAGTTCTTC
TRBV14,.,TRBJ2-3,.,CASSQRWGLTDTQYF,TGTGCCAGCAGCCAGAGGTGGGGCCTCACAGATACGCAGTATTTT
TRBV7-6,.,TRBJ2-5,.,CASSLGELVSETQYF,TGTGCCAGCAGCTTAGGTGAATTGGTTTCAGAGACCCAGTACTTC
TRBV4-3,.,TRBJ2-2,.,CASSQGSRETGELFF,TGCGCCAGCAGCCAAGGGTCCCGGGAAACCGGGGAGCTGTTTTTT
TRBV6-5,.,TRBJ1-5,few,CASSYSSGGLQPQHF,TGTGCCAGCAGTTACTCATCGGGGGGCCTTCAGCCCCAGCATTTT
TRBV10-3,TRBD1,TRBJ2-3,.,CAISWGTGVSTDTQYF,TGTGCCATCAGCTGGGGAACAGGGGTCAGCACAGATACGCAGTATTTT
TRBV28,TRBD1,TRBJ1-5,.,CASSWTGSQPQHF,TGTGCCAGCAGTTGGACAGGTAGTCAGCCCCAGCATTTT
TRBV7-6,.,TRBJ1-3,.,CASSPTRAIYF,TGTGCCAGCAGTCCGACTCGGGCCATATATTTT
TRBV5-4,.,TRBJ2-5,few,CASSLAAVKETQYF,TGTGCCAGCAGCTTGGCTGCCGTAAAAGAGACCCAGTACTTC
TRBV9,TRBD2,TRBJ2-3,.,CASSASGGTDTQYF,TGTGCCAGCAGCGCTAGCGGGGGGACAGATACGCAGTATTTT
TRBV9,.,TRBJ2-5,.,CASSVSTQETQYF,TGTGCCAGCAGCGTATCAACTCAAGAGACCCAGTACTTC
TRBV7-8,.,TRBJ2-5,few,CASSLGRVAETQYF,TGTGCCAGCAGCTTAGGAAGGGTAGCGGAGACCCAGTACTTC
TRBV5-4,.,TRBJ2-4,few,CASSLAGLSDIQYF,TGTGCCAGCAGCTTGGCAGGGTTGTCGGACATTCAGTACTTC
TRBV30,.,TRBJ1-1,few,CAWIGRVMNTEAFF,TGTGCCTGGATAGGGCGTGTAATGAACACTGAAGCTTTCTTT
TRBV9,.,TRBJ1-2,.,CASSGTRNRESLANYGYTF,TGTGCCAGCAGCGGGACCCGGAACAGGGAGTCCCTGGCTAACTATGGCTACACCTTC
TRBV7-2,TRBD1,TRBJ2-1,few,CASSPLRTGTYNEQFF,TGTGCCAGCAGCCCCCTGAGGACAGGGACCTACAATGAGCAGTTCTTC
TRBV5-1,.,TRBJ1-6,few,CASSLTESSYNSPLHF,TGCGCCAGCAGCTTGACAGAGAGCTCCTATAATTCACCCCTCCACTTT
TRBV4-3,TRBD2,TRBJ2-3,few,CASSQELAGTTDTQYF,TGCGCCAGCAGCCAAGAGTTAGCGGGAACCACAGATACGCAGTATTTT
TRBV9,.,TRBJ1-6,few,CASSPPGGTGSPLHF,TGTGCCAGCAGCCCACCTGGAGGGACCGGGTCACCCCTCCACTTT
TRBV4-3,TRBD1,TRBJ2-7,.,CASSPRASTGVSDEQYF,TGCGCCAGCAGCCCTAGGGCGTCCACAGGGGTAAGCGACGAGCAGTACTTC
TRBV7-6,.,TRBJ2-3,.,CASSLVGGTSTDTQYF,TGTGCCAGCAGCTTAGTTGGCGGAACAAGCACAGATACGCAGTATTTT
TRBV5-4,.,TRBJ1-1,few,CASSLVAQGVAFF,TGTGCCAGCAGCTTGGTGGCCCAAGGAGTAGCTTTCTTT
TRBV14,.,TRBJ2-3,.,CASSPTSSDTQYF,TGTGCCAGCAGTCCTACTAGTTCAGATACGCAGTATTTT
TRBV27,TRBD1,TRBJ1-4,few,CASGGQGIANEKLFF,TGTGCCAGCGGAGGACAGGGCATAGCTAATGAAAAACTGTTTTTT
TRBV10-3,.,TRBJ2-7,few,CAISSGTYEQYF,TGTGCCATCAGTTCAGGGACCTACGAGCAGTACTTC
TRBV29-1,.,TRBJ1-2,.,CSVRQEGSGYTF,TGCAGCGTTCGGCAGGAGGGATCTGGCTACACCTTC
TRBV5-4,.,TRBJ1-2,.,CASSPDGISYTF,TGTGCCAGCAGCCCGGACGGGATTAGCTACACCTTC
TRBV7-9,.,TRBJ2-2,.,CASSLDIRVTGELFF,TGTGCCAGCAGCTTAGACATTCGGGTCACCGGGGAGCTGTTTTTT
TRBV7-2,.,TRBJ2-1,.,CASSQQAGVVGQFF,TGTGCCAGCAGCCAGCAAGCGGGCGTGGTGGGGCAGTTCTTC
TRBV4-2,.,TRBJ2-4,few,CASSQDLALAKNIQYF,TGTGCCAGCAGCCAAGATTTGGCGCTAGCCAAAAACATTCAGTACTTC
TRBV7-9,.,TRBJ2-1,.,CASSPTAGVRNEQFF,TGTGCCAGCAGCCCGACGGCAGGGGTCCGAAATGAGCAGTTCTTC
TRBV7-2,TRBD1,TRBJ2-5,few,CASSQGDRALRETQYF,TGTGCCAGCAGCCAAGGGGACAGGGCCCTGAGGGAGACCCAGTACTTC
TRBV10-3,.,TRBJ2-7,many,CAISESIVPEQYF,TGTGCCATCAGTGAGTCGATTGTTCCCGAGCAGTACTTC
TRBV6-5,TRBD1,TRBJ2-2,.,CASSYSGTGQFELFF,TGTGCCAGCAGTTACTCTGGGACAGGGCAGTTTGAGCTGTTTTTT
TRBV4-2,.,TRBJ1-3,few,CASSQDQGGYTIYF,TGTGCCAGCAGCCAAGATCAGGGAGGGTACACCATATATTTT
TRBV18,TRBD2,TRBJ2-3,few,CASSLLTAGSTDTQYF,TGTGCCAGCTCACTTCTTACAGCGGGGAGCACAGATACGCAGTATTTT
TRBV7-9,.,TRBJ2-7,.,CASSPLATSAYF,TGTGCCAGCAGCCCACTCGCTACGAGTGCGTACTTC
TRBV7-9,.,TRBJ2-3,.,CASTFIQGVRTDTQYF,TGTGCCAGCACCTTTATACAGGGCGTTAGAACAGATACGCAGTATTTT
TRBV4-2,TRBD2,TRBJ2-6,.,CASSQGTSLSGANVLTF,TGTGCCAGCAGCCAAGGGACTAGCTTATCTGGGGCCAACGTCCTGACTTTC
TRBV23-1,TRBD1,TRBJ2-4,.,CASSPPGGLAKNIQYF,TGCGCCAGCAGTCCCCCAGGGGGCTTAGCGAAAAACATTCAGTACTTC
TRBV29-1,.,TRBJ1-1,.,CSVERASSKHTEAFF,TGCAGCGTTGAAAGGGCCAGTTCTAAACACACTGAAGCTTTCTTT
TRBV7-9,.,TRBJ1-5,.,CASSSGTLSNQPQHF,TGTGCCAGCAGCTCCGGGACACTAAGCAATCAGCCCCAGCATTTT
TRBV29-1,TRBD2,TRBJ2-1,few,CSAKKLAGEYNEQFF,TGCAGCGCCAAGAAACTAGCGGGGGAGTACAATGAGCAGTTCTTC
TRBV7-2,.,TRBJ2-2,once,CASSQRGTTNTGELFF,TGTGCCAGCAGCCAGAGGGGGACTACGAACACCGGGGAGCTGTTTTTT
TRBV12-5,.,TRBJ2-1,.,CASGPRFEQFF,TGTGCTAGTGGTCCCAGGTTTGAGCAGTTCTTC
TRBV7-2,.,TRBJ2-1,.,CASTPAFSSYNEQFF,TGTGCCAGCACCCCTGCCTTCAGCTCCTACAATGAGCAGTTCTTC